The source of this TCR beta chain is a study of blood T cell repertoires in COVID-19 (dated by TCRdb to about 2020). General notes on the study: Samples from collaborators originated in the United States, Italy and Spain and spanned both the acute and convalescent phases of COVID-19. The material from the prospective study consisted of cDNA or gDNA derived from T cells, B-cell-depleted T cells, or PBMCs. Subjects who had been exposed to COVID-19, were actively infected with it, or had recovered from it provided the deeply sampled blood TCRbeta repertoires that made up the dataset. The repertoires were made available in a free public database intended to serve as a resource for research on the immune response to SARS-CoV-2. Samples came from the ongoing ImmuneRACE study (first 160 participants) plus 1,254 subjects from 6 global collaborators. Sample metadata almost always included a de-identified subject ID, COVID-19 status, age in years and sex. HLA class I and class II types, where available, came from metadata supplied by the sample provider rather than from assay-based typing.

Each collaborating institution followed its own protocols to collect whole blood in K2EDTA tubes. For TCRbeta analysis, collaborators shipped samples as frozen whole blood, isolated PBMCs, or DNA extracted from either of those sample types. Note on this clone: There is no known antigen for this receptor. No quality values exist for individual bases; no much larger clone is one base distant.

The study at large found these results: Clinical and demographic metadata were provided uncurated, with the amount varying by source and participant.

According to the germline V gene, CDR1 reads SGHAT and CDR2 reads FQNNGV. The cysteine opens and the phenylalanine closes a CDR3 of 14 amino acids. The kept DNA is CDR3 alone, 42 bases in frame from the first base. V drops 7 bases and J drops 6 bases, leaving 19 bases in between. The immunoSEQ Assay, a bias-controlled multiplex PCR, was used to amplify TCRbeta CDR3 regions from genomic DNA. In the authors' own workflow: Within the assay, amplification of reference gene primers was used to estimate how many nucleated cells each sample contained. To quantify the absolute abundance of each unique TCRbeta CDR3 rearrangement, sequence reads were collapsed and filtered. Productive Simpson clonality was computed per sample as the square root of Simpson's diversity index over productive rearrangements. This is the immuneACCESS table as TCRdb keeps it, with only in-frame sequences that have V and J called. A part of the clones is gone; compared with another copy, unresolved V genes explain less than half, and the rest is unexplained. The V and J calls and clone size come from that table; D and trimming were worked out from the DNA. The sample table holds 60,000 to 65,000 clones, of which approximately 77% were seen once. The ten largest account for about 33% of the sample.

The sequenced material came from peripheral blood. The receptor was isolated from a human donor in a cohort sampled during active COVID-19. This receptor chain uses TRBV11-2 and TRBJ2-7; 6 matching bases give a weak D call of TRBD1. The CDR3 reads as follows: CASTPQRLGAEQYF. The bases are TGTGCCAGCACCCCTCAACGGCTGGGGGCCGAGCAGTACTTC.